Here is one T cell receptor (beta chain) with its context. Its antigen is still unknown. The data originate from a study of early T cells in non-severe SARS-CoV-2 infection. Study-level results: VDJdb-based matching was biased toward anti-spike CD8 responses and missed private and CD4 specificities.

TCRdb reanalysed the 5' RACE reads using MiXCR and keeps one entry per CDR3 protein. Counted here are roughly 80,000 distinct CDR3 sequences, 15% to 19% occurring once; the ten biggest clones make up roughly 12%. The source is an adult who was a healthcare worker with PCR-confirmed SARS-CoV-2 infection or an uninfected control (not recorded which). The sequencing input was whole blood.

CDR3 sequence reads: CASSVGQVHRELFF. DNA for the CDR3: TGTGCCAGCAGCGTAGGGCAGGTTCACCGGGAGCTGTTTTTT. The J gene is TRBJ2-2, the V gene TRBV9; D is uncertain. CDR3 length: 14 amino acids. Looked up from germline, CDR1 is SGDLS and CDR2 is YYNGEE. Deletions cut 0 bases from V and 9 bases from J, with 12 bases between.